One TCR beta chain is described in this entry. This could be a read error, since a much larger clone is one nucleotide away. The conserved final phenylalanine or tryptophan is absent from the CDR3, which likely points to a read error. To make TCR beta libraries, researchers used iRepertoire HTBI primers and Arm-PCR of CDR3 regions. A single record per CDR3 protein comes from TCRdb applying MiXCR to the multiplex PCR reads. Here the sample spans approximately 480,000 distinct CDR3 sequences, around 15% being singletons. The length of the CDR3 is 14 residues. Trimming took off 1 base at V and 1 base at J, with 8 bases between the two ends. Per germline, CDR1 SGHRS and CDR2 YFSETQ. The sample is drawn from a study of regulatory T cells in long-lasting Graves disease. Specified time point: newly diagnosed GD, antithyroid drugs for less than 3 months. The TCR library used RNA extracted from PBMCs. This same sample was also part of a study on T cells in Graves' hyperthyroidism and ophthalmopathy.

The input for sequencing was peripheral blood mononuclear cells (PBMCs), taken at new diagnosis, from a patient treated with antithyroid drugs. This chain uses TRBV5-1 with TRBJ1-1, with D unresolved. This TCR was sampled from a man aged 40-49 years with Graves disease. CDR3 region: CASSLNSANTEAFL. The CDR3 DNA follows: TGCGCCAGCAGCTTGAATTCTGCGAACACTGAAGCTTTCCTT.